The present T cell receptor beta chain was sequenced within a study of spatial heterogeneity in lung cancer (dated by TCRdb to the late 2010s). Study-level background: Beta-chain transcripts were consistently detected in greater numbers than alpha-chain transcripts, which likely reflects a higher abundance of beta-chain transcripts. In the raw uncorrected reads, each unique combination of TCR and UMI appeared more than ten times on average. In non-small cell lung cancer, the study quantitatively compared TCR alpha and beta repertoires across several tumor regions, matched nontumor lung, and blood. TCR repertoire features were related to nonsynonymous mutation counts determined by whole-exome sequencing of tumor tissue. At surgery, both alpha and beta chains were TCR-sequenced in fewer than 250 tumor regions, over 61 matched nontumor lung samples and just over 55 PBMC samples. Summary of the overall study and its limitations: Ubiquitous expanded tumor TCRs were detected in blood more often at tumor resection than at routine follow-up. Additional single-cell paired TCR alpha and beta sequencing was considered necessary to confirm, at a functional level, the hypothesis that regional TCRs recognize regional mutations.

Taken from the germline V gene (reference sequence), the CDR1 and CDR2 loops are SEHNR and FQNEAQ. Cut back by 1 base and 2 bases, the V and J ends lie 5 bases apart. The CDR3 sequence holds 13 residues, the cysteine and phenylalanine included. Of all the DNA, just the CDR3 is kept, 39 bases in frame from base 1. The sample's time point label, decoded: sample taken at primary tumor resection. Whole RNA extracted from tumor and nontumor lung tissue, or from cryopreserved PBMC samples, was used for TCR sequencing without cell sorting. Donors were some 78 patients with early-stage, untreated non-small cell lung cancer from the lung TRACERx cohort. Only patients with enough RNA available from two or more tumor regions were chosen for TCR sequencing. The library was built by means of 5' RACE. The listed sequencing device is NextSeq 500. In the TCR library protocol, a unique molecular identifier was attached to each TCR cDNA molecule so that PCR and sequencing errors could be corrected. In the authors' own workflow: TCR identification, UMI-based error correction and CDR3 extraction were performed with Decombinator tools. Expanded TCRs were defined as those above a frequency of 2 per 1,000, corresponding to the top 1% of the tumor frequency distribution. Renyi diversity was computed with the R vegan package after each repertoire had been subsampled 100 times to 5,000 TCRs. CDR3 similarity networks were built from amino acid triplet string-kernel similarity, with CDR3s being connected when pairwise similarity was above 0.82. Starting from the raw public reads, TCRdb applied fastp trimming at Q25, assembled clones with MiXCR and retained in-frame beta chains. CDR3 protein sequences are deduplicated, and each keeps its most common genes and DNA. TCRdb, not the authors, supplied the V and J calls. This sample gives approximately 52,000 distinct CDR3 sequences in total; 5.3% of them show up just once. The ten largest clones take up roughly 10% of the sample.

This clonotype was counted many times. Which antigen it targets is not known. Base qualities are not at hand, and no much larger clone is one base apart. The chain joins TRBV7-9 to TRBJ1-2; the D gene remains uncertain. Specimen: PBMCs, collected at surgery. This TCR was recovered from a male donor with early-stage non-small cell lung cancer. The nucleotide sequence reads TGTGCCAGCAGCTTAGAAGGGAACTATGGCTACACCTTC. Translated, it gives CASSLEGNYGYTF.